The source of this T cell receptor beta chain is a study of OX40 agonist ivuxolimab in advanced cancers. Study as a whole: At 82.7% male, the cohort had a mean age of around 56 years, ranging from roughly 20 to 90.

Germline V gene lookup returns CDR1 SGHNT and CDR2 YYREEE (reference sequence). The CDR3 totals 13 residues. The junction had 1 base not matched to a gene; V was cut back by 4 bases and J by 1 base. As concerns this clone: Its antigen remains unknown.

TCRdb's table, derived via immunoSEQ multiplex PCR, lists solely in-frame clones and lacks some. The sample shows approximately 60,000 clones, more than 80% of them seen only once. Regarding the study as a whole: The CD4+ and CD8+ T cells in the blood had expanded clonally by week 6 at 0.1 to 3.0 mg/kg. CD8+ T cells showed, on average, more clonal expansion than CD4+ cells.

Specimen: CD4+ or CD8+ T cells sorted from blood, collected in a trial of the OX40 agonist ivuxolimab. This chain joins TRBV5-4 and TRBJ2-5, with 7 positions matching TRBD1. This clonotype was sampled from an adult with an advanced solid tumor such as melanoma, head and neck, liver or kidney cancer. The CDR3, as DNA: TGTGCCAGCAGCGCAGGGGGCCAAGAGACCCAGTACTTC. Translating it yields CASSAGGQETQYF.